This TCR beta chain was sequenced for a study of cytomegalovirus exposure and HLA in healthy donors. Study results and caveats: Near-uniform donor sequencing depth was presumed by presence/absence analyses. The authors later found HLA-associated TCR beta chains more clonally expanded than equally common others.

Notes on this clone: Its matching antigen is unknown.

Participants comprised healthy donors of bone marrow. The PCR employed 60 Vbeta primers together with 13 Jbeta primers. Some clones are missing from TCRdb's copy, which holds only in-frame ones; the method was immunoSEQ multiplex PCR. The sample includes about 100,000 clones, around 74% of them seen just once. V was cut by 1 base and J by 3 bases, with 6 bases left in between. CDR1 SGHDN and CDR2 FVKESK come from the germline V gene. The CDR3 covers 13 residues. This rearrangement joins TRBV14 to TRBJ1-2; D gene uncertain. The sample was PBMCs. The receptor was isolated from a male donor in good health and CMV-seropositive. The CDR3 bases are TGTGCCAGCAGCCAAGGACGGGACTATGGCTACACCTTC. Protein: CASSQGRDYGYTF.